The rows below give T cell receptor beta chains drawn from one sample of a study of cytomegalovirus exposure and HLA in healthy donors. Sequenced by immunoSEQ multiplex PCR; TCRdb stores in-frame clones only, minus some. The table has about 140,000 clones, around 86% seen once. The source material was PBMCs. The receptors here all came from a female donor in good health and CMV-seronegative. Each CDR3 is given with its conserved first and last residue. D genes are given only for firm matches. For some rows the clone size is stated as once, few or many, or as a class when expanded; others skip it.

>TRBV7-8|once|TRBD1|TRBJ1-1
CASSLMQGAGITEAFF
TGTGCCAGCAGCTTAATGCAGGGGGCTGGAATCACTGAAGCTTTCTTT
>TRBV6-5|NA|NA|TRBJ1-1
CASSYLPSPRGAFF
TGTGCCAGCAGTTACCTTCCAAGCCCCCGAGGGGCTTTCTTT
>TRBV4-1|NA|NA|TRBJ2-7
CASSQALRQDDYEQYF
TGCGCCAGCAGCCAAGCTCTGAGACAGGACGACTACGAGCAGTACTTC
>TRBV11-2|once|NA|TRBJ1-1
CASSLSYSNTEAFF
TGTGCCAGCAGCTTAAGTTACAGTAACACTGAAGCTTTCTTT
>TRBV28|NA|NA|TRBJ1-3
CASSLDSSSGNTIYF
TGTGCCAGCAGCCTTGACTCCTCCTCTGGAAACACCATATATTTT
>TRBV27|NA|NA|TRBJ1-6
CASRRDYNSPLHF
TGTGCCAGTAGAAGAGACTATAATTCACCCCTCCACTTT
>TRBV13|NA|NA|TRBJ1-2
CASSPREEYGYTF
TGTGCCAGCAGCCCCCGGGAGGAGTATGGCTACACCTTC
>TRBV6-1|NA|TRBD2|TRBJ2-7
CASRATGLAVSEQYF
TGTGCCAGCAGAGCGACGGGACTAGCGGTCTCTGAGCAGTACTTC
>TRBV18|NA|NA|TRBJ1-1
CASSPGTPNTEAFF
TGTGCCAGCTCACCTGGGACACCGAACACTGAAGCTTTCTTT
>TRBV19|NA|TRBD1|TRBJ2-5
CASSMGGTGEETQYF
TGTGCCAGTAGTATGGGGGGGACAGGGGAAGAGACCCAGTACTTC
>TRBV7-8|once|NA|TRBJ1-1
CASSSFLNTEAFF
TGTGCCAGCAGCTCCTTCTTGAACACTGAAGCTTTCTTT
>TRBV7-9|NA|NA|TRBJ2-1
CASGQTGLDEQFF
TGTGCCAGCGGACAAACAGGGCTCGATGAGCAGTTCTTC
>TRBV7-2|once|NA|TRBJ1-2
CASSLASGHSFYGYTF
TGTGCCAGCAGCTTAGCGTCAGGACATTCCTTCTATGGCTACACCTTC
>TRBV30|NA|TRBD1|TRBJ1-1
CAWSVGQATEAFF
TGTGCCTGGAGTGTAGGACAGGCCACTGAAGCTTTCTTT
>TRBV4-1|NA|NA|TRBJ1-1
CASSQGWAYSNTEAFF
TGCGCCAGCAGCCAAGGGTGGGCTTACTCGAACACTGAAGCTTTCTTT
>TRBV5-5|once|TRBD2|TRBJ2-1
CASLGPGGNEQFF
TGTGCCAGCCTGGGACCGGGGGGGAATGAGCAGTTCTTC
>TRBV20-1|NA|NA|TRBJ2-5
CRFGETQYF
TGCAGATTCGGGGAGACCCAGTACTTC
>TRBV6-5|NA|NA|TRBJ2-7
CASSHGSSYEQYF
TGTGCCAGCAGTCATGGGAGCTCCTACGAGCAGTACTTC
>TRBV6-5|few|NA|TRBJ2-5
CASTRRGGPQETQYF
TGTGCCAGCACCCGAAGGGGGGGACCCCAAGAGACCCAGTACTTC
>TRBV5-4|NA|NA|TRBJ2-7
CASSPSGQTSYEQYF
TGTGCCAGCAGCCCTAGCGGACAGACCTCCTACGAGCAGTACTTC
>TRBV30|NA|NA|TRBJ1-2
CAWGRGGYYGYTF
TGTGCCTGGGGGCGCGGAGGATACTATGGCTACACCTTC
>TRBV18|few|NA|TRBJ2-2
CASSPQTGNTGELFF
TGTGCCAGCTCACCACAGACAGGGAACACCGGGGAGCTGTTTTTT
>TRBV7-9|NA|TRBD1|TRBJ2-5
CASSLGTGQVETQYF
TGTGCCAGCAGCTTAGGGACAGGGCAGGTGGAGACCCAGTACTTC
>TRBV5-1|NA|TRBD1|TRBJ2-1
CASSLGSGTGGDLKQFF
TGCGCCAGCAGCTTGGGTAGCGGGACAGGGGGCGACCTAAAGCAGTTCTTC
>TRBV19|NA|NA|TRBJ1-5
CAGSNSGTHDQPQHF
TGTGCCGGTAGTAACTCCGGGACACATGATCAGCCCCAGCATTTT
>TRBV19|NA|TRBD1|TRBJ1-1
CASSSWTGPTEAFF
TGTGCCAGTAGTTCATGGACAGGGCCCACTGAAGCTTTCTTT
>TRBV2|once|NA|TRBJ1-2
CASSDAGLKDYYGYTF
TGTGCCAGCAGTGACGCAGGGTTGAAAGATTACTATGGCTACACCTTC
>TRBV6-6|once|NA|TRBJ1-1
CASSYSREEAFF
TGTGCCAGCAGTTACTCGCGGGAAGAAGCTTTCTTT
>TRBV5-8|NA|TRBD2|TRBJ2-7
CASSFSPAGLAEQYF
TGTGCCAGCAGCTTCTCACCTGCCGGACTAGCCGAGCAGTACTTC
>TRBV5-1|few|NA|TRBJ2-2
CASSLDGIGELFF
TGCGCCAGCAGCCTGGACGGTATCGGGGAGCTGTTTTTT
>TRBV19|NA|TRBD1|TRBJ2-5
CASSTRQGGQETQYF
TGTGCCAGTAGCACCAGACAGGGGGGTCAAGAGACCCAGTACTTC
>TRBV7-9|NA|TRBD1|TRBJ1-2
CASSLEGQGVGYTF
TGTGCCAGCAGCTTAGAGGGACAGGGAGTTGGCTACACCTTC
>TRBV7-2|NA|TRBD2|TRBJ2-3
CASSPGAGGRGYTQYF
TGTGCCAGCAGCCCCGGAGCGGGAGGGCGGGGGTATACGCAGTATTTT
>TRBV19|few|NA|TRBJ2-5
CASSIFGGAQETQYF
TGTGCCAGTAGTATATTTGGCGGGGCTCAAGAGACCCAGTACTTC
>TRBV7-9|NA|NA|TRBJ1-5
CASSLPNQPQHF
TGTGCCAGCAGCTTACCTAATCAGCCCCAGCATTTT
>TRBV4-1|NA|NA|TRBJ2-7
CASSYQDSTYEQYF
TGCGCCAGCAGCTATCAGGACAGCACCTACGAGCAGTACTTC
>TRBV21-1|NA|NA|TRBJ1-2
CASSKGGRNGYTF
TGTGCCAGCAGCAAAGGGGGGAGGAATGGCTACACCTTC
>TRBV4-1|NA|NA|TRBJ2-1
CASSQDAGLGSYNEQFF
TGCGCCAGCAGCCAAGATGCGGGGTTGGGCTCCTACAATGAGCAGTTCTTC
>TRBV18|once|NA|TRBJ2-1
CASSPTAAVYNEQFF
TGTGCCAGCTCACCTACAGCGGCCGTTTACAATGAGCAGTTCTTC
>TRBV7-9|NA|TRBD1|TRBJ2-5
CASSPGQGVTQYF
TGTGCCAGCAGCCCGGGACAGGGAGTGACCCAGTACTTC
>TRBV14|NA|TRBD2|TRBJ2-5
CASSLTSGRHQETQYF
TGTGCCAGCAGCCTGACTAGCGGGAGGCACCAAGAGACCCAGTACTTC
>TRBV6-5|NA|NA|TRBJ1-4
CASSYGQGVEKLFF
TGTGCCAGCAGTTACGGGCAGGGTGTTGAAAAACTGTTTTTT
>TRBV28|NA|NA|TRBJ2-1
CASSLMPGARGTLNEQFF
TGTGCCAGCAGTTTAATGCCCGGAGCCAGGGGTACGTTAAATGAGCAGTTCTTC
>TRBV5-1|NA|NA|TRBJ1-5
CASSLGKGDQPQHF
TGCGCCAGCAGCTTGGGAAAGGGAGACCAGCCCCAGCATTTT
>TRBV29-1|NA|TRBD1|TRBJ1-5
CSVRTGSNQPQHF
TGCAGCGTTCGGACAGGTAGCAATCAGCCCCAGCATTTT
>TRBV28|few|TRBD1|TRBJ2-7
CASSNSPVTGNYEQYF
TGTGCCAGCAGTAACTCCCCCGTGACAGGGAACTACGAGCAGTACTTC
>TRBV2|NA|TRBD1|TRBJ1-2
CASSVEDRGVGYTF
TGTGCCAGCAGTGTAGAGGACAGGGGAGTTGGCTACACCTTC
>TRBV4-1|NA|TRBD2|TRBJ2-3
CASSLIPSRKTSGRVTDTQYF
TGCGCCAGCAGCCTAATTCCCTCCCGTAAGACTAGCGGGAGGGTGACAGATACGCAGTATTTT
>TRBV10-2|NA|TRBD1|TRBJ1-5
CASRPGTGRVEPQHF
TGCGCCAGCAGGCCCGGGACAGGGCGGGTGGAGCCCCAGCATTTT
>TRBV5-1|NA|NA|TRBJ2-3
CASKEISSTDTQYF
TGCGCCAGCAAAGAGATCTCTAGCACAGATACGCAGTATTTT
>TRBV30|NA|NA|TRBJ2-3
CAWSVLGSSTDTQYF
TGTGCCTGGAGTGTCCTCGGGTCTAGCACAGATACGCAGTATTTT
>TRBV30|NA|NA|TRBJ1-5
CAWSVSSPGRNQPQHF
TGTGCCTGGAGTGTAAGCTCTCCAGGGCGCAATCAGCCCCAGCATTTT
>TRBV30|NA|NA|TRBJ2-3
CAWSVGGMTDTQYF
TGTGCCTGGAGTGTAGGCGGGATGACAGATACGCAGTATTTT
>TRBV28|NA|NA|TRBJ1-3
CASSFSGYSGNTIYF
TGTGCCAGCAGTTTTAGCGGATACTCTGGAAACACCATATATTTT
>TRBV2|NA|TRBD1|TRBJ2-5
CASRPGQVQETQYF
TGTGCCAGCAGACCGGGACAGGTCCAAGAGACCCAGTACTTC